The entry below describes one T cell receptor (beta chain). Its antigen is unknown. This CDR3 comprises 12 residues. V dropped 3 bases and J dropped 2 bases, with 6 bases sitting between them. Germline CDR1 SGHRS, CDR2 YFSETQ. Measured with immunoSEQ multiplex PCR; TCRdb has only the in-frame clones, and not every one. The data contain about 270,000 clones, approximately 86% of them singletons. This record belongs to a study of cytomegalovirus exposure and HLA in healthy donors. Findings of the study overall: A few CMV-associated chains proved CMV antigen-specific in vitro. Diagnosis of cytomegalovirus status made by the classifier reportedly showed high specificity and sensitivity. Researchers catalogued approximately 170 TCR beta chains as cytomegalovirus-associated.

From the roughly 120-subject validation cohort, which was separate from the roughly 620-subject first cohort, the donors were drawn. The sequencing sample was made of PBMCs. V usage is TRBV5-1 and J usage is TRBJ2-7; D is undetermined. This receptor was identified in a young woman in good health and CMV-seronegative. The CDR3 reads CASSSQTYEQYF. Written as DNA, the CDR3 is TGCGCCAGCAGCTCCCAAACCTACGAGCAGTACTTC.